These T cell receptor beta chains were read from a single sample in a study of early T cells in non-severe SARS-CoV-2 infection. From the 5' RACE reads, TCRdb called clonotypes with MiXCR, one entry per CDR3 protein. The data show tens of thousands of distinct CDR3 sequences, roughly 4.5% seen once. The sequenced sample consisted of whole blood. All receptors derive from an adult who was a healthcare worker with PCR-confirmed SARS-CoV-2 infection or an uninfected control (not recorded which). Each CDR3 is given with its conserved first and last residue. Each record gives: clone size, V gene, CDR3 protein. Rows give clone size only sometimes, using once, few, many, or a class for an expanded clone.

NA | TRBV4-3 | CASSQDPNSPLHF
few | TRBV11-3 | CASSPGTSGTPFF
few | TRBV24-1 | CATGSSGNTIYF
many | TRBV20-1 | CSASIGLDTQYF
few | TRBV2 | CASRGTKYEQYF
many | TRBV5-1 | CASSPLAGGTNEQFF
many | TRBV7-2 | CASSSFVGGVGYEQYF
many | TRBV7-3 | CASSFTGRVETGELFF
many | TRBV7-9 | CASTRGGNSPLHF
many | TRBV7-6 | CASSPWIKGNEQFF
many | TRBV9 | CASSVAITNSYNEQFF
few | TRBV29-1 | CSVETTTGETQYF
few | TRBV25-1 | CASSHGAQVYEQYF
many | TRBV7-9 | CASSVQSSGTGTGELFF
many | TRBV6-5 | CASSLGQPYTEAFF
many | TRBV2 | CASSIRRPGEFTDTQYF
many | TRBV7-3 | CASSFLVENGGALFF
NA | TRBV20-1 | CSARARRGQGEQYF
many | TRBV4-3 | CASSQDWGMSYEQYF
many | TRBV6-2/TRBV6-3 | CASSFNRDSGNTIYF
many | TRBV7-8 | CASSHGTGSGDTEAFF
many | TRBV28 | CASRETPGPQRLVYGYTF
many | TRBV13 | CASSLARPPNTEAFF
many | TRBV9 | CASSVSESYNEQFF
NA | TRBV20-1 | CSASGGLAGTYEQYF
NA | TRBV14 | CASSQTGSPLHF
many | TRBV7-3 | CASSFSGLHQETQYF
many | TRBV6-5 | CASSKTGGFNQPQHF
many | TRBV20-1 | CSARDTGTVSEQFF
many | TRBV5-1 | CASSSPSDRANTGELFF
many | TRBV28 | CASSSNRGPNYGYTF
many | TRBV5-1 | CASSPSGQGDYGYTF
medium-sized | TRBV11-1 | CASSLGLAEVGEQFF
many | TRBV24-1 | CATRVEREGRNEQFF
many | TRBV28 | CASSSAGERGIYEQYF
many | TRBV20-1 | CSASFGSDQPQHF
many | TRBV25-1 | CASTSRGAVYTEAFF
many | TRBV23-1 | CASSFSGCSYNEQFF
many | TRBV10-1 | CASSESADPGQGRPIYF
many | TRBV5-1 | CASRWSGTGAYEQYF
many | TRBV12-3/TRBV12-4 | CASSFWTSGGARDTQYF